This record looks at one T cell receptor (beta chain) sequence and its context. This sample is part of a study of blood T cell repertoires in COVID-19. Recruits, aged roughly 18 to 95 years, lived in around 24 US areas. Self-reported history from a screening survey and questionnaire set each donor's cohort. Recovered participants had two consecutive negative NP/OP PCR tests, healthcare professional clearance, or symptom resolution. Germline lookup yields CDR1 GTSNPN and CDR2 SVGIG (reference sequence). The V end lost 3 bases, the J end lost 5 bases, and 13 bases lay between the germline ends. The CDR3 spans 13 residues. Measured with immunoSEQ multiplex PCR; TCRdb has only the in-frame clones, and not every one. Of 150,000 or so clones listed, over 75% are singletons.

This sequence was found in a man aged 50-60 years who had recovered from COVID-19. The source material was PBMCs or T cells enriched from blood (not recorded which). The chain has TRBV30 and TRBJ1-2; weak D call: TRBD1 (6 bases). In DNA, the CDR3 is TGTGCCTGGAGGGCAGGGGATGCTTATGGCTACACCTTC. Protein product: CAWRAGDAYGYTF.